The clone carrying this TCR beta chain was seen repeatedly, ten times or more. Antigen unknown. Constant-segment primers served in 5'RACE that generated TCR alpha and TCR beta cDNA libraries bearing sample barcodes and UMIs. TCRdb independently ran MiXCR on the 5' RACE reads; one entry per CDR3 protein. The sample has 14,000 to 15,000 distinct CDR3 sequences, 20% to 25% seen once; the top ten hold about 55%. From germline, CDR1 is SGHVS and CDR2 FNYEAQ. The V gene lost 9 bases and the J gene lost 7 bases, with 16 bases spanning the gap. This CDR3 has 13 amino acids. The data belong to a study of T-cell memory formation after mild COVID-19. Overall study results and limits: Mainly in CM and EM were contracting CD4+ clones; CD8+ were in EMRA. Contracting clones from day 15 to 85 had balanced CD4/CD8; later expanders favoured CD4+.

This chain links TRBV7-6 with TRBJ2-1; D possibly corresponds to TRBD1 (6 bases). What was sequenced was PBMCs or a T cell subset sorted from them (not recorded which). The TCR comes from a man aged 18 to 29 who had mild COVID-19 (a few samples of this study predate the infection). Cell type and time point are not known. The CDR3 is CASVPLGGNEQFF. In nucleotides, the CDR3 is TGTGCCAGTGTCCCGCTAGGGGGAAATGAGCAGTTCTTC.